The 3 T cell receptor beta chains presented below share a single source sample, sequenced in a study of blood T cell repertoires in COVID-19. Sequencing was performed with immunoSEQ multiplex PCR; in TCRdb, only in-frame clones are kept and a portion is missing. The sample includes more than 300,000 clones, about 90% seen only once; the top ten take more than 3%. The sequenced sample consisted of peripheral blood. These receptor sequences come from a woman between 18 and 30 years old who had recovered from COVID-19.

This rearrangement joins TRBV5-4 to TRBJ2-1; no definite D call. The CDR3 has 15 amino acids. V lost 4 bases and J 4 bases, leaving 15 bases between the germline ends. The germline gives CDR1 SGHNT, CDR2 YYREEE (reference sequence). In nucleotides, the CDR3 is TGTGCCAGCAGCACAAGCGCGACCACTTACAATGAGCAGTTCTTC. Its protein is CASSTSATTYNEQFF.

This clone was detected only once. V usage is TRBV11-3 and J usage is TRBJ1-6; possible D gene TRBD1, 5 bases. V lost 0 bases, J lost 8 bases, and 11 bases lay in between. Germline CDR1 SGHNT, CDR2 YENEEA. The CDR3 contains 15 residues. The DNA of the CDR3 is TGTGCCAGCAGCTTAGAACCTACCAGGGATTCACCCCTCCACTTT. Protein sequence: CASSLEPTRDSPLHF.

V usage is TRBV27 and J usage is TRBJ2-1; 13 bases fit TRBD2. V shed 5 bases, J shed 3 bases, and the junction held 1 base outside the gene matches. CDR3 length equals 15 residues. The germline V gene encodes CDR1 MNHEY and CDR2 SMNVEV (reference sequence). CDR3 nucleotides: TGTGCCAGCAGTCGGACTAGCGGGAGCTACAATGAGCAGTTCTTC. Amino acids: CASSRTSGSYNEQFF.